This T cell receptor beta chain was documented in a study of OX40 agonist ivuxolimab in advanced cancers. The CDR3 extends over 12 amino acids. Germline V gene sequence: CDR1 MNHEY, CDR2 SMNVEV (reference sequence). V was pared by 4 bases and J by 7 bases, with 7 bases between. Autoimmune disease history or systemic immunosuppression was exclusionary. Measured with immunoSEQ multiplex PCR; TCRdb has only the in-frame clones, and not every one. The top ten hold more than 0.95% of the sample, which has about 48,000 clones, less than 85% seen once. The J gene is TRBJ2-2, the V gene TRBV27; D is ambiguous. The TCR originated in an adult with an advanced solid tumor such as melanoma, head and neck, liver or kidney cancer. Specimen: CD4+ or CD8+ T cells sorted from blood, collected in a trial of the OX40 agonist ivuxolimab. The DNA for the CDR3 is TGTGCCAGCAGTTACACCCGCGGGGAGCTGTTTTTT. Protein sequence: CASSYTRGELFF.